Shown below are 15 T cell receptor beta chains from a single sample sequenced in a study of T-cell memory formation after mild COVID-19. TCRdb reprocessed the 5' RACE reads via MiXCR and lists one record per CDR3 protein. The sample holds some 48,000 distinct CDR3 sequences; 25% to 35% are singletons and the top ten take roughly two fifths. Material: PBMCs or a T cell subset sorted from them (not recorded which). The receptors were gathered from a man aged 18-30 years who had mild COVID-19 (a few samples of this study predate the infection). Cell type and time point are not known.

The CDR3: CSADTITYNEQFF. In DNA, the CDR3 is TGCAGCGCGGACACGATTACCTACAATGAGCAGTTCTTC. This chain uses TRBV29-1 with TRBJ2-1, with TRBD1 as a possible D gene (5 bases). The germline CDR1 and CDR2 sequences are SQVTM and ANQGSEA. The CDR3 is made up of 13 amino acids. The V and J ends lost 7 bases and 2 bases respectively, with 12 bases between them.

The chain recombines TRBV6-2 or TRBV6-3 with TRBJ2-3, with D tentatively TRBD1 or TRBD2 (5 bases each). Germline assignment: CDR1 MNHEY and CDR2 SVGEGT. The CDR3 spans 12 residues. The V gene lost 2 bases and the J gene lost 9 bases, with 9 bases spanning the gap. CDR3 nucleotides: TGTGCCAGCAGTTACGGGGGTTCCACGCAGTATTTT. Protein product: CASSYGGSTQYF.

This clonotype has a handful of counts. This chain connects TRBV7-8 to TRBJ1-2; TRBD1 agrees at 7 bases. CDR3 length: 16 amino acids. J was trimmed by 2 bases and V by 3 bases; bases with no gene match: 9. In germline, CDR1 is SGHVS, CDR2 FQNEAQ. CDR3 residues: CASSLTGSDLNYGYTF. CDR3 DNA: TGTGCCAGCAGCTTGACAGGGTCCGATTTAAACTATGGCTACACCTTC.

The chain links TRBV9 to TRBJ1-2; 7 bases are shared with TRBD1. The J segment lost 0 bases and the V segment lost 3 bases, leaving 5 bases of the junction unmatched. Germline assignment: CDR1 SGDLS and CDR2 YYNGEE. CDR3 length: 15 residues. The CDR3 loop is CASSAGGPTNYGYTF. CDR3 sequence (DNA): TGTGCCAGCAGCGCAGGGGGACCGACTAACTATGGCTACACCTTC. The complete variable domain, with remaining parts taken from reference TRBV9 and TRBJ1-2, reads DSGVTQTPKHLITATGQRVTLRCSPRSGDLSVYWYQQSLDQGLQFLIQYYNGEERAKGNILERFSAQQFPDLHSELNLSSLELGDSALYFCASSAGGPTNYGYTFGSGTRLTVV.

This rearrangement joins TRBV24-1 to TRBJ2-7; 9 positions agree with TRBD1. The CDR3 has 21 amino acids. Germline CDR1 reads KGHDR; CDR2 reads SFDVKD. J was trimmed by 3 bases and V by 9 bases; bases with no gene match: 29. CDR3 bases: TGTGCCACCCACTGCGCCGCTTCAGGACAGGGGAGGGGGGCTGATGTCTACGAGCAGTACGTC. Its protein product is CATHCAASGQGRGADVYEQYV.

The chain recombines TRBV10-3 with TRBJ1-1; 8 bases agree with TRBD1. In germline, CDR1 is ENHRY, CDR2 SYGVKD. The CDR3 is 14 amino acids. V lost 8 bases, J lost 3 bases, and 8 bases stayed unmatched. The CDR3 is CAIASPDRDTEAFF. CDR3 sequence (DNA): TGTGCCATCGCCTCGCCGGACAGGGACACTGAAGCTTTCTTT.

Comment on this clonotype: The CDR3 does not close with the conserved phenylalanine or tryptophan, likely indicating a read error. The DNA is omitted, as the CDR3 cannot be located on it reliably, and the CDR3 follows TCRdb's listing. The chain couples TRBV7-9 to TRBJ1-2. From its first to its last residue, the CDR3 has 8 amino acids. Germline values: CDR1 SEHNR, CDR2 FQNEAQ (reference sequence). CDR3 loop: CASSFGVI.

This clonotype occurred many times. This chain joins TRBV20-1 and TRBJ2-1; a possible D gene is TRBD1 (6 bases). The V gene lost 3 bases and the J gene lost 8 bases, with 17 bases spanning the gap. The V gene's germline CDR1 is DFQATT and CDR2 SNEGSKA (reference sequence). The length of the CDR3 is 14 residues. The CDR3 reads CSARSQGSKYEQFF. The CDR3 nucleotides are TGCAGTGCTAGGTCACAGGGATCAAAATATGAGCAGTTCTTC.

This clonotype was detected only a few times. The rearrangement links TRBV12-3 or TRBV12-4 to TRBJ2-7; D uncertain. The germline V and J ends were trimmed by 7 bases and 0 bases, with 13 bases remaining between them. This CDR3 is 14 amino acids long. The DNA of the CDR3 is TGTGCCAGCACCCCCGGTTACGACTCCTACGAGCAGTACTTC. As protein: CASTPGYDSYEQYF.

The gene calls are TRBV7-6 and TRBJ1-2; tentatively, D is TRBD1 (6 bases). CDR3 length: 15 amino acids. Trimming took 6 bases from V and 3 from J, leaving 17 bases between them. Per germline, CDR1 SGHVS and CDR2 FNYEAQ. CDR3 in DNA: TGTGCCAGCAGTTCAGGGGCAGAATTGGACTATGGCTACACCTTC. Translating gives CASSSGAELDYGYTF.

The chain recombines TRBV7-2 with TRBJ1-6, with a tentative D call TRBD1 (6 bases). V was trimmed by 11 bases and J by 9 bases, leaving 20 bases between them. CDR1 is SGHTA, CDR2 FQGNSA, per germline. The CDR3 is 14 residues long. The CDR3 region has the DNA TGTGCCTTCAACTCAGGGGTAGTCCTTTCACCCCTCCACTTT. Translation gives CAFNSGVVLSPLHF.

This clonotype showed up just a few times. The chain links TRBV12-3 or TRBV12-4 to TRBJ2-4; no clear D gene. The CDR3 has 15 amino acids. V lost 7 bases, J lost 1 base, and 14 bases lay in between. CDR3 sequence (DNA): TGTGCCAGCAAGAGGACCCCGCTGGCCAAAAACATTCAGTACTTC. The encoded protein is CASKRTPLAKNIQYF.

This rearrangement joins TRBV7-2 to TRBJ1-5, with TRBD1 as a possible D gene (5 bases). The V gene's germline CDR1 is SGHTA and CDR2 FQGNSA. The CDR3 is 17 residues long. V lost 5 bases and J lost 0, with 17 bases in between. As DNA, the CDR3 is TGTGCCAGCAGCCGATTCCGGCGGGACTATAGCAATCAGCCCCAGCATTTT. Its translation is CASSRFRRDYSNQPQHF.

The V call is TRBV5-1, the J call TRBJ2-3; the match to TRBD2 covers 7 bases. Germline-derived CDR1 and CDR2 are SGHRS and YFSETQ. The CDR3 runs 15 residues. V lost 0 bases to trimming and J lost 15 bases; unmatched junction nucleotides: 16. The CDR3 DNA follows: TGCGCCAGCAGCTTGGAGAGCGGGGAGTACGGATACGCTTATTTT. Its protein is CASSLESGEYGYAYF.

This sequence joins TRBV5-1 and TRBJ2-3; the match to TRBD2 covers 7 bases. The CDR3 loop spans 15 amino acids. CDR1 is SGHRS, CDR2 YFSETQ, per germline. The junction had 6 bases not matched to a gene; V was cut back by 4 bases and J by 1 base. CDR3 nucleotides: TGCGCCAGCAGCCTGAGGAGCGGGGGCACAGATACGCAGTATTTT. This gives the protein CASSLRSGGTDTQYF.